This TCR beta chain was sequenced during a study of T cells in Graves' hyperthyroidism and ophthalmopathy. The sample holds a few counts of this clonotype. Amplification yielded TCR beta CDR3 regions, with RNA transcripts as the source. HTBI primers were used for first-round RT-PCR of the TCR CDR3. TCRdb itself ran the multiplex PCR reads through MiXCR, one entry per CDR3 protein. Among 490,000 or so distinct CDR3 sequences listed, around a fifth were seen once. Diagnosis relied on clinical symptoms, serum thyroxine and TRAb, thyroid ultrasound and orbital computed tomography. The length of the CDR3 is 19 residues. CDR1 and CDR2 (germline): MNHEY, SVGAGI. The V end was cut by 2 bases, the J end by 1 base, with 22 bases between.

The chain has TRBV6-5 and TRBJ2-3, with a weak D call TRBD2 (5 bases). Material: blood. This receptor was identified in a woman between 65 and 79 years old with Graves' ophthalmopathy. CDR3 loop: CASSYPPTGLRSRTDTQYF. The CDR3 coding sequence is TGTGCCAGCAGTTACCCCCCAACGGGGTTGCGGAGTCGCACAGATACGCAGTATTTT.